This T cell receptor beta chain was identified in a study of T cell responses to AZD1222 COVID-19 vaccine. The study's findings and limits: It should be noted that donors were predominantly white British and more often female, and clonal diversity was possibly underestimated. After the peak T cell response, and only then, were repertoires sampled.

Sequencing was performed with immunoSEQ multiplex PCR; in TCRdb, only in-frame clones are kept and a portion is missing. The table has about 120,000 clones, about 90% seen once. This CDR3 comprises 16 residues. Germline assignment: CDR1 MRHNA and CDR2 SNTAGT. V was trimmed by 0 bases and J by 8 bases, leaving 17 bases between them. In the case of this clone: As yet, its antigen is unknown.

The input for sequencing was peripheral blood, taken 28 days after the second AZD1222 dose. This sequence originates from an adult who received the AZD1222 COVID-19 vaccine. This chain connects TRBV6-4 to TRBJ2-1; D is undetermined. The CDR3 sequence is CASSDSERNLLHEQFF. CDR3 bases: TGTGCCAGCAGTGACTCTGAACGGAACCTCTTACATGAGCAGTTCTTC.